This T cell receptor beta chain was sequenced for a study of patients and donors after allogeneic stem cell transplantation. This CDR3 is built from 15 residues. Trimming removed 0 bases at V and 1 base at J, with 6 bases between. CDR1 is MNHEY, CDR2 SVGAGI, per germline. Using its own MiXCR run on the RT-PCR reads, TCRdb lists one record per CDR3 protein. The table has hundreds of thousands of distinct CDR3 sequences, around 15% seen once. This receptor was taken from a human donor who was either an allogeneic HSCT recipient or a stem cell or donor lymphocyte infusion donor (not recorded which). It is not recorded whose cells these are; they may come from a transplant donor. This rearrangement joins TRBV6-5 to TRBJ2-2; no reliable D call. The sequenced material came from blood, either unsorted or a sorted T cell fraction (not recorded which). CDR3 amino acids: CASSYSVLNTGELFF. CDR3 coding DNA: TGTGCCAGCAGTTACTCTGTACTGAACACCGGGGAGCTGTTTTTT.